The present entry profiles one T cell receptor (beta chain) with its context. Its antigen is as yet unknown. Data came from immunoSEQ multiplex PCR; TCRdb stores just in-frame clones and leaves some out. The data show fewer than 1.8 million clones, about 98.5% seen once. This record comes from a study of shared clonotypes between healthy human individuals. On the study more broadly: Samples came from a couple of female and three male donors aged 18 to 49. Notes on the study in general: Unshared clonotypes carried lower generation probabilities than those common to all four donors. It was the few donors that limited the genetic and exposure-history diversity represented.

Germline V gene data show CDR1 as ENHRY and CDR2 as SYGVKD. The J segment lost 4 bases and the V segment lost 1 base, leaving 6 bases of the junction unmatched. This CDR3 is 16 amino acids long. The clonotype was recovered from a young man in good health. This sequence joins TRBV10-3 and TRBJ1-2, with 10 bases matching TRBD1. Sequencing was carried out using naive CD4+ T cells sorted from blood. Subset meaning: CD45RA+ positively selected. The CDR3 coding sequence is TGTGCCATCAGTGAGTTGGGACAGGGGAACGGCTATGGCTACACCTTC. Its protein is CAISELGQGNGYGYTF.